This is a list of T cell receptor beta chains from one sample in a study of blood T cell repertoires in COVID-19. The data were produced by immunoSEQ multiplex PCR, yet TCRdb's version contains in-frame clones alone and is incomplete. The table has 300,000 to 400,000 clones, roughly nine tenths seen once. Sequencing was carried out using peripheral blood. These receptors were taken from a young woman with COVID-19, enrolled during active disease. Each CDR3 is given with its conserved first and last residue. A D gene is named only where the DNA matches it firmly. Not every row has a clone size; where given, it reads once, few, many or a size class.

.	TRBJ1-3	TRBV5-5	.	TGTGCCAGCAGCCCACAGTTGGGAAACACCATATATTTT	CASSPQLGNTIYF
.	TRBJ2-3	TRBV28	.	TGTGCCAGCAAAGGACATCGGTCTCTCACAGATACGCAGTATTTT	CASKGHRSLTDTQYF
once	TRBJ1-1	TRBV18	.	TGTGCCAGCTCACCAACAGGCGGGGGCACTGAAGCTTTCTTT	CASSPTGGGTEAFF
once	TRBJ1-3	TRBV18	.	TGTGCCAGCTCACCGTTAGCTGGGGCAGTCGGAAACACCATATATTTT	CASSPLAGAVGNTIYF
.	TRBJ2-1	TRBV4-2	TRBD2	TGTGCCAGCAGCCCGGGTACTAGCGGGAGGAACTCCTACAATGAGCAGTTCTTC	CASSPGTSGRNSYNEQFF
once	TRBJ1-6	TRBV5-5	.	TGTGCCAGCAGCTTGAACTCGGTTTCCTATAATTCACCCCTCCACTTT	CASSLNSVSYNSPLHF
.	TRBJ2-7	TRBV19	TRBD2	TGTGCCAGTAGTATCATAGCGGGAGGCCCCTACGAGCAGTACTTC	CASSIIAGGPYEQYF
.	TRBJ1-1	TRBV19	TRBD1	TGTGCCAGTAGTATAGGGACAGGGACTGAAGCTTTCTTT	CASSIGTGTEAFF
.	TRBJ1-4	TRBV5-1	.	TGCGCCAGCAGCTCCGACGCAGGGTCCCCGAAACTGTTTTTT	CASSSDAGSPKLFF
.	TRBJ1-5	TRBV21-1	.	TGTGCCAGCAGCAAAGTGAGGCACAATCAGCCCCAGCATTTT	CASSKVRHNQPQHF
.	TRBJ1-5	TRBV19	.	TGTGCCAGTAGTATCGGGGGGGCTGATCAGCCCCAGCATTTT	CASSIGGADQPQHF
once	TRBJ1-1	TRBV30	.	TGTGCCTGGAGGGGAGCGTATCGGGAGAGCACTGAAGCTTTCTTT	CAWRGAYRESTEAFF
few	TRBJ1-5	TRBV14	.	TGTGCCAGCAGCCAAGGGTTGGCGGGCAGCGGTCAGCCCCAGCATTTT	CASSQGLAGSGQPQHF
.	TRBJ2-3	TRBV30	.	TGTGCCTGGAGTGTGGCCACAGATACGCAGTATTTT	CAWSVATDTQYF
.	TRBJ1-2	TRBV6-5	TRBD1	TGTGCCAGCAGCCGGAGGGGGACAGGGAATGGCTACACCTTC	CASSRRGTGNGYTF
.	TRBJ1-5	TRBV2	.	TGTGCCAGCAGTCGGGGAACCTCGGGCAATCAGCCCCAGCATTTT	CASSRGTSGNQPQHF
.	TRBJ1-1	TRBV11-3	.	TGTGCCAGCAGCTTGCAGGGAAACACTGAAGCTTTCTTT	CASSLQGNTEAFF
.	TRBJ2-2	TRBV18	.	TGTGCCAGCTCACCTAGCGAGGTCGGGGAGCTGTTTTTT	CASSPSEVGELFF
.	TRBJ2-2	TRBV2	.	TGTGCCAGCACCTCCGACAGGTCGAACACCGGGGAGCTGTTTTTT	CASTSDRSNTGELFF
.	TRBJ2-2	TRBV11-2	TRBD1	TGTGCCAGCAGCCCATATCCCCGGGACAGGAACACCGGGGAGCTGTTTTTT	CASSPYPRDRNTGELFF
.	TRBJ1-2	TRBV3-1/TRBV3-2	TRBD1	TGTGCCAGCAGCTTCGGACAGGGCCCCTATGGCTACACCTTC	CASSFGQGPYGYTF
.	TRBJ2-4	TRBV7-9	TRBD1	TGTGCCAGCAGCTTAGAGGGACAGGGTTCAAAAAACATTCAGTACTTC	CASSLEGQGSKNIQYF
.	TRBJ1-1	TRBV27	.	TGTGCCAGCAGTTTAGAGGGAGTGAACACTGAAGCTTTCTTT	CASSLEGVNTEAFF
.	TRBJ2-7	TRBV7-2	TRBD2	TGTGCCAGCAGCTTGTCGCCTAGCGGGAGGACCGGGGAGCAGTACTTC	CASSLSPSGRTGEQYF
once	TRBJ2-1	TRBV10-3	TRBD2	TGTGCCATCAGTGAGTCAGGGGGACTAGCGGGAGGGCCGAGTAGAGATGAGCAGTTCTTC	CAISESGGLAGGPSRDEQFF
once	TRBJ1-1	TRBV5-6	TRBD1	TGTGCCAGCAGCTTGAGAGGGACAGGATTTCACACTGAAGCTTTCTTT	CASSLRGTGFHTEAFF
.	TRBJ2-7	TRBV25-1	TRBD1	TGTGCCAGCAGTTTCCTTCAGGGGACAGGGGACGAGCAGTACTTC	CASSFLQGTGDEQYF
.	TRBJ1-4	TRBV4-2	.	TGTGCCAGCAGCCAAGCCGACACACCTAATGAAAAACTGTTTTTT	CASSQADTPNEKLFF
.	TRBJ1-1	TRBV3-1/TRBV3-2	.	TGTGCCAGCAGCCAACCCGCGCCGCGGGGGGACACTGAAGCTTTCTTT	CASSQPAPRGDTEAFF
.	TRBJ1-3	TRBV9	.	TGTGCCAGCAGCGTAGTGTCAGATGGAAACACCATATATTTT	CASSVVSDGNTIYF
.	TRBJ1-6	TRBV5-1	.	TGCGCCAGCAGCTTGGAGGGGGACGGATCACCCCTCCACTTT	CASSLEGDGSPLHF
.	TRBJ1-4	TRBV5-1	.	TGCGCCAGCAGCTTGCGGTCACCGGGATCTTCAGGGGTGGAAAAACTGTTTTTT	CASSLRSPGSSGVEKLFF
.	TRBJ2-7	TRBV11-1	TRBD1	TGTGCCAGCAGCTTCGGGGGGACAGGGTCCTACGAGCAGTACTTC	CASSFGGTGSYEQYF
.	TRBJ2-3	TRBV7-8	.	TGTGCCAGCAGCCCAACGTGGGGGGTTAGGAACACAGATACGCAGTATTTT	CASSPTWGVRNTDTQYF
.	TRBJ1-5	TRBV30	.	TGTGCCTGGAGTGATGGAAGGCTCGGGGTCTATAGCAATCAGCCCCAGCATTTT	CAWSDGRLGVYSNQPQHF
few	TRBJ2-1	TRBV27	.	TGTGCCAGCAGGTCCTTGGGGCGTTTTGGACACAATGAGCAGTTCTTC	CASRSLGRFGHNEQFF
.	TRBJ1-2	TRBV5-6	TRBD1	TGTGCCAGCAGCCTGGACAGGGGGCGATCTTACTATGGCTACACCTTC	CASSLDRGRSYYGYTF
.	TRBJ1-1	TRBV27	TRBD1	TGTGCCAGCAGCCCCCGGGACAGGGAAGCTTTCTTT	CASSPRDREAFF
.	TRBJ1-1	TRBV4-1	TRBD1	TGCGCCAGCAGCCAATCCTCCGGGACAGGGACGGACACTGAAGCTTTCTTT	CASSQSSGTGTDTEAFF
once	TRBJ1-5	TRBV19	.	TGTGCCAGTAGTATCCAGGTCTATCAGCCCCAGCATTTT	CASSIQVYQPQHF
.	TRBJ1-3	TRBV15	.	TGTGCCACCAGCAGAGTCCCTAGAGAGAGCTCTGGAAACACCATATATTTT	CATSRVPRESSGNTIYF